The 27 T cell receptor beta chains reported below all come from one sample, sequenced in a study of OX40 agonist ivuxolimab in advanced cancers. The protocol was immunoSEQ multiplex PCR, while the TCRdb copy is restricted to in-frame clones and leaves out a portion. Among over 55,000 clones listed, 75% to 95% were seen once. Material: CD4+ or CD8+ T cells sorted from blood, obtained in a trial of the OX40 agonist ivuxolimab. The receptors shown here come from an adult with an advanced solid tumor such as melanoma, head and neck, liver or kidney cancer.

The chain couples TRBV20-1 to TRBJ1-1; D uncertain. The CDR3 is 11 residues long. The germline V gene has CDR1 DFQATT and CDR2 SNEGSKA (reference sequence). The V gene lost 6 bases and the J gene lost 10 bases, with 15 bases spanning the gap. CDR3 region: CSASPLGPAFF. CDR3 nucleotide sequence: TGCAGTGCCAGTCCTTTAGGGCCAGCTTTCTTT.

This clone has just a few counts. The V call is TRBV27, the J call TRBJ2-3; D unresolved. The CDR3 covers 14 residues. Germline CDR1 reads MNHEY; CDR2 reads SMNVEV (reference sequence). V was cut by 2 bases and J by 13 bases, with 19 bases left in between. CDR3 DNA: TGTGCCAGCAGTTTAGGTTTTGCCAGAGAAAGGGAGTATTTT. Protein: CASSLGFAREREYF.

This clone is a singleton in its sample. This chain joins TRBV2 and TRBJ2-3, with no clear D. Between the trimmed V and J ends, which lost 5 bases and 2 bases, there was a span of 5 bases. The CDR3 has 12 residues. CDR1 is SNHLY and CDR2 is FYNNEI in the germline V gene. The CDR3, as DNA: TGTGCCAGCAGTCGGAACACAGATACGCAGTATTTT. As protein: CASSRNTDTQYF.

The chain recombines TRBV29-1 with TRBJ2-7; D gene unclear. The CDR3 consists of 11 residues. The germline V gene has CDR1 SQVTM and CDR2 ANQGSEA. V lost 1 base to trimming and J lost 5 bases, with 6 bases between them. The DNA for the CDR3 is TGCAGCGTTGAAGTAGGAGACGAGCAGTACTTC. Protein sequence: CSVEVGDEQYF.

This clone was detected only a few times. The chain joins TRBV6-1 to TRBJ1-1; D gene ambiguous. Germline lookup yields CDR1 MNHNS and CDR2 SASEGT. V lost 10 bases, J lost 5 bases, and 8 bases lay in between. The CDR3 spans 10 residues. The CDR3: CANPRTEAFF. In DNA, the CDR3 is TGTGCCAATCCGAGGACTGAAGCTTTCTTT.

V is TRBV19 and J is TRBJ1-6; 12 bases match TRBD1. Germline CDR1 is LNHDA and CDR2 is SQIVND (reference sequence). The junction had 6 bases not matched to a gene; V was cut back by 4 bases and J by 8 bases. CDR3 length: 16 residues. The CDR3, as DNA: TGTGCCAGTAGTAGCCGGGACAGGGGGCAGGATTCACCCCTCCACTTT. Its protein is CASSSRDRGQDSPLHF.

This clone has a single count. V usage is TRBV18 and J usage is TRBJ2-6, with D possibly being TRBD2 (5 bases). The V gene's germline CDR1 is KGHSH and CDR2 LQKENI. CDR3 length: 15 amino acids. V was clipped by 1 base and J by 5 bases, with 9 bases between them. This CDR3 reads CASSPQRDRANVLTF. For the CDR3, the DNA is TGTGCCAGCTCACCACAACGGGATAGGGCCAACGTCCTGACTTTC.

The J gene is TRBJ1-1, the V gene TRBV18, with D unresolved. The CDR3 runs to 14 residues. With 1 base removed from V and 4 bases from J, the gap between germline ends came to 10 bases. Germline assignment: CDR1 KGHSH and CDR2 LQKENI. The CDR3 loop reads CASSPLSEATEAFF. CDR3 bases: TGTGCCAGCTCACCACTCTCTGAGGCCACTGAAGCTTTCTTT.

V usage is TRBV6-1 and J usage is TRBJ2-7; 7 bases are shared with TRBD1. The CDR3 sequence is 15 residues long. CDR1 is MNHNS, CDR2 SASEGT, per germline. The V gene end was trimmed by 2 bases and the J gene end by 3 bases; junction bases not matched to a gene: 7. DNA of the CDR3: TGTGCCAGCAGTGAATGGAGGACAGGCTACTACGAGCAGTACTTC. Translated: CASSEWRTGYYEQYF.

J is TRBJ2-3 and V is TRBV20-1; the D is unclear. Trimming shortened V by 8 bases and J by 7 bases, and 13 bases separated the two germline ends. The CDR3 is made up of 11 amino acids. CDR1 and CDR2 (germline): DFQATT, SNEGSKA (reference sequence). In DNA form, the CDR3 reads TGCAGTTCTGCGGCGGAGCATACGCAGTATTTT. Amino acid sequence: CSSAAEHTQYF.

The chain has TRBV6-5 and TRBJ2-5, with D hard to call. CDR1 and CDR2 from the germline V gene are MNHEY and SVGAGI. The CDR3 extends over 14 amino acids. V was cut by 0 bases and J by 4 bases, with 9 bases left in between. The CDR3, as DNA: TGTGCCAGCAGTTACTCTCGGTTTTCAGAGACCCAGTACTTC. Protein sequence: CASSYSRFSETQYF.

This sequence joins TRBV28 and TRBJ2-7; possibly TRBD1 or TRBD2 for D (5 bases each). Trimming pared 9 bases from V and 2 bases from J, leaving 14 bases between. In germline, CDR1 is MDHEN, CDR2 SYDVKM. The CDR3 contains 13 residues. The CDR3 sequence: CASQRTGPYEQYF. CDR3 sequence (DNA): TGTGCCAGTCAAAGAACGGGACCCTACGAGCAGTACTTC.

The chain recombines TRBV29-1 with TRBJ2-1, with TRBD2 identical over 7 bases. J was trimmed by 7 bases and V by 7 bases; bases with no gene match: 19. The CDR3 consists of 16 residues. Germline V lookup: CDR1 SQVTM, CDR2 ANQGSEA. In DNA, the CDR3 is TGCAGCGCGCGCCGGGTACGAGCGGGAAGGTTAAATGAGCAGTTCTTC. It specifies CSARRVRAGRLNEQFF.

The chain carries TRBV6-5 and TRBJ1-2, with TRBD1 matching over 7 bases. The V segment lost 10 bases and the J segment 8 bases; nucleotides outside the gene matches: 10. The CDR3 has 12 amino acids. Germline assignment: CDR1 MNHEY and CDR2 SVGAGI. The CDR3: CATTQGGRGYTF. CDR3 nucleotide sequence: TGTGCCACCACCCAGGGGGGTCGGGGCTACACCTTC.

This clone was observed once. V gene TRBV5-6 combines with J gene TRBJ2-5; 7 nucleotides agree with TRBD2. V trimming: 2 bases; J trimming: 5 bases; junction bases outside the gene matches: 6. CDR1 is SGHDT and CDR2 is YYEEEE in the germline V gene. CDR3 size: 14 residues. This CDR3 reads CASSFGAGVETQYF. CDR3 nucleotides: TGTGCCAGCAGCTTTGGCGCGGGAGTCGAGACCCAGTACTTC.

This sequence joins TRBV15 and TRBJ2-5; 9 positions match TRBD1. CDR3 length: 17 amino acids. Trimming cost V 1 base and J 2 bases; bases outside gene matches: 8. Germline CDR1 LNHNV, CDR2 YYDKDF (reference sequence). The CDR3 sequence is CATSRALPGTGQETQYF. CDR3 bases: TGTGCCACCAGCAGAGCCCTACCAGGGACAGGGCAAGAGACCCAGTACTTC.

The J gene is TRBJ1-2, the V gene TRBV5-1; a weak D match, TRBD1 (6 bases). The CDR3 consists of 15 residues. The germline gives CDR1 SGHRS, CDR2 YFSETQ. The V end lost 0 bases, the J end lost 4 bases, and 13 bases lay between the germline ends. The CDR3 here is CASSLAEQGSYGYTF. CDR3 sequence (DNA): TGCGCCAGCAGCTTGGCAGAACAGGGATCCTATGGCTACACCTTC.

V is TRBV4-3 and J is TRBJ2-2; D is possibly TRBD1 (6 bases). Germline assignment: CDR1 LGHNA and CDR2 YSLEER. CDR3 length: 15 residues. V was shortened by 7 bases and J by 5 bases, with 17 bases between the two germline ends. The CDR3 loop reads CASTPPRGSTGELFF. Here the CDR3 DNA reads TGCGCCAGCACCCCCCCCAGGGGTTCGACCGGGGAGCTGTTTTTT.

This clone has more than one count but fewer than ten. V usage is TRBV2 and J usage is TRBJ2-3; D uncertain. Germline V gives CDR1 SNHLY, CDR2 FYNNEI. Trimming pared 5 bases from V and 0 bases from J, leaving 12 bases between. The CDR3 spans 15 residues. The CDR3 spells CASSSFFPSTDTQYF. DNA of the CDR3: TGTGCCAGCAGTAGCTTCTTCCCCAGCACAGATACGCAGTATTTT.

The V call is TRBV29-1, the J call TRBJ2-7, with D possibly being TRBD2 (6 bases). CDR3 size: 13 residues. V lost 5 bases and J 4 bases, leaving 15 bases between the germline ends. The germline V gene has CDR1 SQVTM and CDR2 ANQGSEA. Here the CDR3 reads CSVSAGSWYEQYF. Here the CDR3 DNA reads TGCAGCGTTTCCGCGGGATCGTGGTACGAGCAGTACTTC.

This rearrangement joins TRBV6-5 to TRBJ2-1; TRBD2 might be the D (5 bases). The germline V gene encodes CDR1 MNHEY and CDR2 SVGAGI. The CDR3 length is 15 residues. Trimming took off 1 base at V and 7 bases at J, with 14 bases between the two ends. CDR3 nucleotide sequence: TGTGCCAGCAGTTACTTCGAGGGCCCTCGGAATGAGCAGTTCTTC. It yields the protein CASSYFEGPRNEQFF.

V usage is TRBV11-3 and J usage is TRBJ2-1, with TRBD2 identical over 7 bases. Losses at the gene ends were 4 bases for V and 0 bases for J; bases not matched to a gene: 12. The germline CDR1 and CDR2 sequences are SGHNT and YENEEA. This CDR3 contains 18 residues. CDR3 DNA sequence: TGTGCCAGCAGCTCCTTAGCGGGCCCCCCTAGCTCCTACAATGAGCAGTTCTTC. Translating gives CASSSLAGPPSSYNEQFF.

The rearrangement joins TRBV28 to TRBJ2-2; 9 nucleotides line up with TRBD2. With V trimmed by 7 bases and J by 4 bases, 7 bases remained unmatched. The CDR3 length is 15 residues. Germline V gives CDR1 MDHEN, CDR2 SYDVKM. The CDR3 nucleotides are TGTGCCAGCACCCTTGGCGGGGGGGGCACCGGGGAGCTGTTTTTT. It is translated as CASTLGGGGTGELFF.

This clone was picked up a small number of times. The J gene is TRBJ2-1, the V gene TRBV4-3; D might be TRBD1 (5 bases). Trimming stripped 4 bases from V and 1 base from J, with 14 bases between. This CDR3 comprises 16 residues. Germline CDR1 reads LGHNA; CDR2 reads YSLEER. The CDR3 bases are TGCGCCAGCAGCCTTGAAGGGGCGAGGTCCTACAATGAGCAGTTCTTC. Amino acid sequence: CASSLEGARSYNEQFF.

The chain joins TRBV19 to TRBJ2-3; 9 nucleotides agree with TRBD2. The V gene end was trimmed by 5 bases and the J gene end by 4 bases; junction bases not matched to a gene: 7. Germline lookup yields CDR1 LNHDA and CDR2 SQIVND (reference sequence). The length of the CDR3 is 15 residues. CDR3 region: CASSSSGRRADTQYF. CDR3 sequence (DNA): TGTGCCAGTAGTTCAAGCGGGAGGCGGGCAGATACGCAGTATTTT.

J is TRBJ1-5 and V is TRBV19, with TRBD1 matching 8 bases. Germline V gene sequence: CDR1 LNHDA, CDR2 SQIVND (reference sequence). The CDR3 contains 17 residues. With V trimmed by 8 bases and J by 3 bases, 15 bases remained unmatched. The DNA of the CDR3 is TGTGCCAGTTCAGGGGGCCTCCTGGACAATAACAATCAGCCCCAGCATTTT. Its protein product is CASSGGLLDNNNQPQHF.

V and J are TRBV6-1 and TRBJ1-2, with D uncertain. Deletions cut 7 bases from V and 4 bases from J, with 16 bases between. The CDR3 contains 14 residues. Per the germline V gene, CDR1 is MNHNS and CDR2 is SASEGT. The CDR3 region is CASIPRTLGYGYTF. Here the CDR3 DNA reads TGTGCCAGCATTCCAAGGACGCTCGGCTATGGCTACACCTTC.